This T cell receptor beta chain was retrieved from a study of T cells expressing NK-cell markers. Germline V lookup: CDR1 SGHTA, CDR2 FQGNSA. CDR3 size: 16 residues. As for this clonotype: The antigen is unknown.

Study results and caveats: A range of roughly 1.0-8% of CD8+ T cells consisted of dominant NKG2C+ clonotypes in 6 or 7 donors. In several donors, these clonotypes also led the CD3+CD56-NKG2C+ fraction.

TCRdb re-called the 5' RACE reads and shows each CDR3 protein once, DNA omitted. Its table lists fewer than 300,000 distinct CDR3 sequences. The clonotype comes from a woman between 18 and 70 years old in good health. The chain recombines TRBV7-2 with TRBJ2-3; TCRdb outputs TRBD2, but without DNA this stays unchecked. Sequencing was carried out using blood T cells: a sorted CD56 or NKG2C T cell subset, CD4+ or CD8+ T cells, or bulk PBMC T cells (not recorded which). This CDR3 is CASRRLRSGREDTQYF.